Below are 4 T cell receptor beta chains sequenced from a single sample in a study of cytomegalovirus exposure and HLA in healthy donors. The method was immunoSEQ multiplex PCR; TCRdb's version includes in-frame clones alone and lacks a portion of them. The sample has under 200,000 clones, 65% to 90% seen once. The sample consisted of PBMCs. The origin of the receptors is a woman between 18 and 29 years old in good health and CMV-seronegative.

The V and J genes are TRBV7-8 and TRBJ2-1; D remains ambiguous. Deletions cut 5 bases from V and 7 bases from J, with 9 bases between. CDR3 length: 12 amino acids. Germline V gene sequence: CDR1 SGHVS, CDR2 FQNEAQ. CDR3 sequence reads: CASSPSRNEQFF. DNA for the CDR3: TGTGCCAGCAGCCCCTCTAGGAATGAGCAGTTCTTC.

This clone was seen a single time. The gene calls are TRBV5-1 and TRBJ2-6; no reliable D call. V was cut by 5 bases and J by 0 bases, with 12 bases left in between. This CDR3 is 16 amino acids long. Germline V gene lookup returns CDR1 SGHRS and CDR2 YFSETQ. The CDR3 protein is CASREQISSGANVLTF. DNA for the CDR3: TGCGCCAGCAGAGAACAGATTTCCTCTGGGGCCAACGTCCTGACTTTC.

The genes are TRBV7-2 and TRBJ2-7; the match to TRBD1 covers 11 bases. Germline trimming cut 1 base from V and 5 bases from J; bases unmatched to any gene: 4. CDR3 length equals 15 residues. CDR1 and CDR2 from the germline V gene are SGHTA and FQGNSA. CDR3 amino acids: CASSLGGQGANEQYF. The DNA for the CDR3 is TGTGCCAGCAGCTTAGGCGGACAGGGGGCAAACGAGCAGTACTTC.

This clone was seen just once. This chain uses TRBV4-3 with TRBJ2-7; weak D call: TRBD2 (5 bases). V gave up 0 bases and J gave up 0 bases, with 12 bases separating them. Germline lookup yields CDR1 LGHNA and CDR2 YSLEER. This CDR3 region has 16 residues. CDR3 bases: TGCGCCAGCAGCCAAGATACCCGGGAACTCTCCTACGAGCAGTACTTC. Amino acid sequence: CASSQDTRELSYEQYF.